A single sample gave rise to the 24 T cell receptor beta chains below, sequenced in a study of T cells after yellow fever vaccination. TCRdb independently ran MiXCR on the 5' RACE reads; one entry per CDR3 protein. The top ten clones hold under 20% of a sample with hundreds of thousands of distinct CDR3 sequences, roughly 8.6% of them seen once. The material sequenced was PBMCs, taken about 41 days after the first yellow fever vaccination. The receptors were gathered from a young man who received the YFV17D yellow fever vaccine.

This clonotype was observed a handful of times. The chain employs TRBV27 and TRBJ2-3; D possibly matches TRBD1 or TRBD2 (5 bases each). Per the germline V gene, CDR1 is MNHEY and CDR2 is SMNVEV (reference sequence). This CDR3 is 16 amino acids long. Between the trimmed V and J ends, which lost 6 bases and 2 bases, there was a span of 18 bases. The CDR3 is CASRLRDGRFTDTQYF. The CDR3 DNA is TGTGCCAGCAGACTACGGGACGGCCGCTTCACAGATACGCAGTATTTT.

This sequence joins TRBV2 and TRBJ1-4; weak D call: TRBD1 (5 bases). Deletions cut 3 bases from V and 6 bases from J, with 11 bases between. The CDR3 runs 14 residues. CDR1 is SNHLY, CDR2 FYNNEI, per germline. As DNA, the CDR3 is TGTGCCAGCAGTGACAGGGTCGGTTATGAAAAACTGTTTTTT. This codes for CASSDRVGYEKLFF.

This chain connects TRBV7-2 to TRBJ2-3; no clear D. The V end lost 1 base, the J end lost 4 bases, and 6 bases lay between the germline ends. CDR3 length: 13 residues. CDR1 is SGHTA, CDR2 FQGNSA, per germline. CDR3 residues: CASSLVFPDTQYF. The CDR3 bases are TGTGCCAGCAGCTTAGTTTTCCCAGATACGCAGTATTTT.

The sample holds a few counts of this clonotype. The chain carries TRBV5-1 and TRBJ1-2; the match to TRBD1 covers 8 bases. The CDR3 is 15 residues long. V was clipped by 3 bases and J by 6 bases; unmatched bases: 10. Germline-derived CDR1 and CDR2 are SGHRS and YFSETQ. This CDR3 is CASSSTGTGENGYTF. CDR3 nucleotides: TGCGCCAGCAGCTCGACCGGGACAGGAGAAAATGGCTACACCTTC. The full variable domain, its missing parts supplied by reference TRBV5-1 and TRBJ1-2, is KAGVTQTPRYLIKTRGQQVTLSCSPISGHRSVSWYQQTPGQGLQFLFEYFSETQRNKGNFPGRFSGRQFSNSRSEMNVSTLELGDSALYLCASSSTGTGENGYTFGSGTRLTVV.

This clonotype was detected a few times. The chain has TRBV7-6 and TRBJ2-3, with D uncertain. The germline CDR1 and CDR2 sequences are SGHVS and FNYEAQ. The CDR3 loop spans 14 amino acids. Trimming removed 1 base from V and 6 bases from J, with 11 bases in between. CDR3 amino acids: CASSLGSMWDTQYF. The CDR3 coding sequence is TGTGCCAGCAGCTTAGGCTCGATGTGGGATACGCAGTATTTT.

At least ten counts were recorded for this clonotype. The CDR3 region is CSAKGSSGDTGELFF. As DNA, the CDR3 is TGCAGTGCTAAAGGCTCTAGCGGGGACACCGGGGAGCTGTTTTTT. The rearrangement links TRBV20-1 to TRBJ2-2; 9 positions match TRBD2. The germline CDR1 and CDR2 sequences are DFQATT and SNEGSKA (reference sequence). The CDR3 runs 15 residues. V gave up 4 bases and J gave up 3 bases; unmatched junction bases: 6.

The sample holds a few counts of this clonotype. This chain uses TRBV12-3 or TRBV12-4 with TRBJ2-7; possibly TRBD1 or TRBD2 for D (6 bases each). Between the trimmed V and J ends, which lost 6 bases and 4 bases, there was a span of 16 bases. The CDR3 extends over 14 amino acids. The CDR3 DNA reads TGTGCCAGCAGCCCCCTTAAGGGGGGTTACGAGCAGTACTTC. This translates into CASSPLKGGYEQYF.

The chain is built from TRBV29-1 and TRBJ2-7; 9 bases map to TRBD1. V gave up 5 bases and J gave up 0 bases; unmatched junction bases: 2. In germline, CDR1 is SQVTM, CDR2 ANQGSEA. CDR3 length: 13 amino acids. DNA of the CDR3: TGCAGCGTTAGGACAGGGGACTCCTACGAGCAGTACGTC. As protein: CSVRTGDSYEQYV.

This clonotype turned up a few times. The DNA for the CDR3 is TGCGCCAGCAGCCCCTCCCAGAACACTGAAGCTTTCTTT. It yields the protein CASSPSQNTEAFF. The J gene is TRBJ1-1, the V gene TRBV4-1; D not resolved. The CDR3 has 13 residues. Germline V gene lookup returns CDR1 MGHRA and CDR2 YSYEKL. Trimming took off 4 bases at V and 1 base at J, with 7 bases between the two ends.

Many counts were recorded for this clonotype. The J gene is TRBJ1-5, the V gene TRBV4-3; D not certain. This CDR3 has 15 residues. Germline-derived CDR1 and CDR2 are LGHNA and YSLEER. Trimming cost V 0 bases and J 7 bases, with 13 bases left between them. The CDR3 reads CASSQDVGSGQPQHF. In DNA form, the CDR3 reads TGCGCCAGCAGCCAAGACGTGGGTTCGGGGCAGCCCCAGCATTTT.

This clonotype was observed at least ten times. The chain recombines TRBV12-3 or TRBV12-4 with TRBJ1-1; D ambiguous. Trimming shortened V by 7 bases and J by 3 bases, and 9 bases separated the two germline ends. The CDR3 loop spans 12 amino acids. The CDR3 sequence is CASTQVDTEAFF. CDR3 DNA: TGTGCCAGCACCCAAGTGGACACTGAAGCTTTCTTT.

This clonotype was observed a few times. The rearrangement links TRBV5-1 to TRBJ2-7, with D possibly being TRBD2 (5 bases). Germline V gene sequence: CDR1 SGHRS, CDR2 YFSETQ. The V and J ends lost 4 bases and 3 bases respectively, with 14 bases between them. The CDR3 length is 14 residues. As DNA, the CDR3 is TGCGCCAGCAGCCCTAAACCGGACTTCTACGAGCAGTACGTC. This encodes CASSPKPDFYEQYV.

This clonotype was seen more than once but under ten times. The gene calls are TRBV6-4 and TRBJ2-1; D is possibly TRBD1 (6 bases). V dropped 0 bases and J dropped 3 bases, with 12 bases sitting between them. This CDR3 has 16 amino acids. The germline gives CDR1 MRHNA, CDR2 SNTAGT. The CDR3 sequence: CASSDSPQGHYNEQFF. CDR3 nucleotide sequence: TGTGCCAGCAGTGACTCGCCCCAGGGGCACTACAATGAGCAGTTCTTC.

This clonotype has just a few counts. V is TRBV27 and J is TRBJ2-2; D is possibly TRBD2 (6 bases). The germline CDR1 and CDR2 sequences are MNHEY and SMNVEV (reference sequence). CDR3 length: 15 residues. V lost 2 bases, J lost 6 bases, and 13 bases lay in between. As DNA, the CDR3 is TGTGCCAGCAGTTTAGAGACTAGTTTGCCCGGGGAGCTGTTTTTT. Translated: CASSLETSLPGELFF.

This sequence joins TRBV2 and TRBJ2-5; D gene unclear. Trimming stripped 4 bases from V and 1 base from J, with 7 bases between. CDR3 length: 13 residues. In germline, CDR1 is SNHLY, CDR2 FYNNEI. This CDR3 is CASSVRIQETQYF. The CDR3 nucleotides are TGTGCCAGCAGTGTACGGATCCAAGAGACCCAGTACTTC.

The rearrangement joins TRBV10-3 to TRBJ2-2; 7 bases match TRBD2. The CDR3 runs to 14 residues. In germline, CDR1 is ENHRY, CDR2 SYGVKD. V lost 7 bases to trimming and J lost 8 bases; unmatched junction nucleotides: 10. CDR3 sequence: CAIKIRGDGGELFF. The CDR3 nucleotides read TGTGCCATCAAGATACGGGGGGACGGGGGGGAGCTGTTTTTT.

This clonotype was seen a handful of times. The chain links TRBV18 to TRBJ2-1; D is unclear. Germline lookup yields CDR1 KGHSH and CDR2 LQKENI. V gave up 3 bases and J gave up 8 bases, with 11 bases separating them. This CDR3 comprises 13 residues. In DNA, the CDR3 is TGTGCCAGCTCACCCCCTGGTAGTTATGAGCAGTTCTTC. Protein product: CASSPPGSYEQFF. Supplemented by reference TRBV18 and TRBJ2-1, the full variable domain reads NAGVMQNPRHLVRRRGQEARLRCSPMKGHSHVYWYRQLPEEGLKFMVYLQKENIIDESGMPKERFSAEFPKEGPSILRIQQVVRGDSAAYFCASSPPGSYEQFFGPGTRLTVL.

This clonotype has more than one count but fewer than ten. DNA of the CDR3: TGTGCCATTACCCGGGACAGGGGACCCTCTGGAAACACCATATATTTT. Its protein product is CAITRDRGPSGNTIYF. The chain combines TRBV12-3 or TRBV12-4 with TRBJ1-3, with 10 bases that match TRBD1. The V and J ends lost 10 bases and 0 bases, in that order; junction bases with no gene match: 9. The CDR3 has 16 residues.

The chain combines TRBV5-6 with TRBJ2-5, with 8 bases aligning to TRBD1. The trim removed 3 bases at V and 4 bases at J, leaving 5 bases unmatched. The CDR3 is 14 amino acids. Germline V gene data show CDR1 as SGHDT and CDR2 as YYEEEE. The DNA of the CDR3 is TGTGCCAGCAGCTGGGGGACAGGCAGAGAGACCCAGTACTTC. Translating it yields CASSWGTGRETQYF.

V is TRBV12-3 or TRBV12-4 and J is TRBJ1-1, with a weak D call TRBD1 (5 bases). Trimming removed 3 bases at V and 4 bases at J, with 12 bases between. This CDR3 spans 14 amino acids. CDR3 sequence (DNA): TGTGCCAGCAGTTTCCACGAGGGGAGCACTGAAGCTTTCTTT. Encoded protein: CASSFHEGSTEAFF.

This clonotype has a handful of counts. V is TRBV6-1 and J is TRBJ2-7; TRBD1 matches at 8 bases. This CDR3 comprises 16 residues. Unmatched junction bases numbered 15, after V lost 5 bases and J lost 6 bases. CDR1 MNHNS and CDR2 SASEGT come from the germline V gene. The CDR3 is CASSRTLAGTGGEQYV. Here the CDR3 DNA reads TGTGCCAGCAGTCGGACTTTAGCCGGGACAGGTGGCGAGCAGTACGTC.

This clonotype was picked up a small number of times. V gene TRBV19 combines with J gene TRBJ2-4; no definite D call. This CDR3 has 12 residues. The germline V gene has CDR1 LNHDA and CDR2 SQIVND (reference sequence). V gave up 0 bases and J gave up 6 bases, with 3 bases separating them. The CDR3 bases are TGTGCCAGTAGTATAGATGGAAACATTCAGTACTTC. It encodes CASSIDGNIQYF.

Points on this clonotype: Germline and junction disagree at one end, which may indicate a read error. The rearrangement joins TRBV4-1 to TRBJ2-7; D possibly corresponds to TRBD1 (6 bases). Germline V lookup: CDR1 MGHRA, CDR2 YSYEKL. The CDR3 runs 13 residues. CDR3 region: CARGFGLLYGQYF. CDR3 DNA sequence: TGTGCCAGGGGCTTCGGGCTCCTCTACGGGCAGTACTTC.

The chain employs TRBV24-1 and TRBJ2-7, with D perhaps matching TRBD1 (5 bases). Trimming stripped 3 bases from V and 2 bases from J, with 10 bases between. This CDR3 comprises 14 residues. The germline V gene encodes CDR1 KGHDR and CDR2 SFDVKD. The CDR3 is CATSDHDSPYEQYF. CDR3 nucleotide sequence: TGTGCCACCAGTGATCATGACAGTCCCTACGAGCAGTACTTC.